This T cell receptor beta chain is from a study of PD-L1 blockade in urothelial cancer. Study outcomes and limitations: When measured at 3 weeks, tumor-associated blood clones expanded more in durable-benefit patients. Better survival was predicted by below-median pretreatment blood TCR clonality.

Profiled with immunoSEQ multiplex PCR; TCRdb holds only in-frame clones, not every one. The top ten hold around 4.2% of the sample, which has some 45,000 clones, more than 70% seen once. With 2 bases clipped from V and 1 base from J, the junction kept 22 bases outside the gene matches. The CDR3 runs to 22 residues. To note about this clone: Antigen: not known.

J is TRBJ2-2 and V is TRBV23-1; 7 nucleotides line up with TRBD1. TRBV23-1 is an open reading frame, and its role is uncertain. The sequence was collected from a man aged 80 or over with urothelial cancer. Sequenced here: PBMCs, sampled around atezolizumab (anti-PD-L1) treatment. The DNA for the CDR3 is TGCGCCAGCAGTCAACAGGATCGGACAGGCAATTCTAGGGGGTTGAACACCGGGGAGCTGTTTTTT. It is translated as CASSQQDRTGNSRGLNTGELFF.